The next 18 T cell receptor beta chains were all read from a single sample in a study of technical replicates of blood from a few donors (dated by TCRdb to the late 2010s). The library was obtained by the immunoSEQ multiplex PCR assay. The immuneACCESS repertoire file appears here via TCRdb, limited to in-frame rearrangements. These files lack a portion of the clones; in checked studies, under half of the deficit traces to unresolved V genes, and the cause of the others is not known. Present in this sample are around 83,000 clones, around 90% of which were seen just once. Of the sample, approximately 0.25% is held by the ten largest clones. Sequencing used T cells isolated from PBMCs. These receptors originate from a human donor in good health.

The J gene is TRBJ2-7, the V gene TRBV15, with a possible D match to TRBD1 (6 bases). Trimming pared 2 bases from V and 5 bases from J, leaving 7 bases between. Germline V gene sequence: CDR1 LNHNV, CDR2 YYDKDF (reference sequence). The CDR3 length is 12 residues. CDR3 in amino acids: CATSRSGDEQYF. CDR3 DNA sequence: TGTGCCACCAGCAGATCAGGGGACGAGCAGTACTTC.

V gene TRBV5-1 combines with J gene TRBJ2-2; D is uncertain. The CDR3 is 15 amino acids. Between the trimmed V and J ends, which lost 2 bases and 0 bases, there was a span of 8 bases. The germline gives CDR1 SGHRS, CDR2 YFSETQ. CDR3 loop: CASSFRQANTGELFF. CDR3 nucleotides: TGCGCCAGCAGCTTCCGACAAGCGAACACCGGGGAGCTGTTTTTT.

The rearrangement links TRBV27 to TRBJ2-2, with 8 positions matching TRBD2. This CDR3 region has 17 residues. The germline V gene encodes CDR1 MNHEY and CDR2 SMNVEV (reference sequence). Trimming removed 5 bases from V and 6 bases from J; junction bases left unmatched: 14. The DNA of the CDR3 is TGTGCCAGCAGTCAATTCCCCCCAGAAGCGGGAGCCGGGGAGCTGTTTTTT. Translating gives CASSQFPPEAGAGELFF.

This clone was seen a single time. V gene TRBV27 combines with J gene TRBJ1-2; D may be TRBD1 (5 bases). CDR1 is MNHEY, CDR2 SMNVEV, per germline (reference sequence). V dropped 1 base and J dropped 3 bases, with 9 bases sitting between them. The CDR3 sequence is 14 residues long. The CDR3 DNA follows: TGTGCCAGCAGTTTATTCGGCAGGGACTATGGCTACACCTTC. It is translated as CASSLFGRDYGYTF.

The V gene is TRBV29-1, the J gene TRBJ1-3; maybe TRBD1 (5 bases). The CDR3 has 15 amino acids. Germline V gene lookup returns CDR1 SQVTM and CDR2 ANQGSEA. V was clipped by 7 bases and J by 0 bases, with 16 bases between them. In DNA, the CDR3 is TGCAGCGCGGGGGACTGGGGTGTCTCTGGAAACACCATATATTTT. Its translation is CSAGDWGVSGNTIYF.

The chain uses TRBV14 and TRBJ2-1; no reliable D call. The CDR3 runs 13 residues. With 1 base removed from V and 7 bases from J, the gap between germline ends came to 8 bases. Germline assignment: CDR1 SGHDN and CDR2 FVKESK. CDR3 protein: CASSQGWLNEQFF. In DNA form, the CDR3 reads TGTGCCAGCAGCCAAGGATGGCTGAATGAGCAGTTCTTC.

The chain is built from TRBV30 and TRBJ1-2, with D perhaps TRBD1 (5 bases). The germline V and J ends were trimmed by 7 bases and 8 bases, with 17 bases remaining between them. CDR3 length: 12 residues. Germline CDR1 is GTSNPN and CDR2 is SVGIG (reference sequence). In nucleotides, the CDR3 is TGTGCCTCGATCTACCCAGGACACGGCTACACCTTC. It codes for CASIYPGHGYTF.

The gene calls are TRBV18 and TRBJ1-1; 8 bases agree with TRBD1. The CDR3 runs to 18 residues. V shed 3 bases and J 2 bases; nucleotides not matched to a gene: 14. The germline V gene has CDR1 KGHSH and CDR2 LQKENI. CDR3 residues: CASSPLMWTGNYNTEAFF. The CDR3 coding sequence is TGTGCCAGCTCACCTTTAATGTGGACAGGGAATTACAACACTGAAGCTTTCTTT.

The rearrangement links TRBV6-1 to TRBJ1-5, with D perhaps TRBD1 (5 bases). V was cut by 11 bases and J by 1 base, with 12 bases left in between. Per germline, CDR1 MNHNS and CDR2 SASEGT. The CDR3 spans 13 residues. The CDR3 loop reads CASPGGSNQPQHF. CDR3 coding DNA: TGTGCCTCCCCCGGGGGAAGCAATCAGCCCCAGCATTTT.

The rearrangement links TRBV10-2 to TRBJ1-3, with no clear D. Trimming left V 9 bases short and J 0 bases short, with 9 bases between. Germline-derived CDR1 and CDR2 are WSHSY and SAAADI. The CDR3 runs 13 residues. CDR3: CASSYHSGNTIYF. The CDR3 coding sequence is TGCGCCAGTTCCTACCACTCTGGAAACACCATATATTTT.

The rearrangement uses TRBV28 and TRBJ1-5; D ambiguous. Germline CDR1 MDHEN, CDR2 SYDVKM. The germline V and J ends were trimmed by 5 bases and 7 bases, with 9 bases remaining between them. The CDR3 is 12 amino acids. CDR3 loop: CASSPSYQPQHF. The CDR3 DNA reads as TGTGCCAGCAGTCCCTCCTACCAGCCCCAGCATTTT. The full variable domain, in which reference TRBV28 and TRBJ1-5 provide the parts outside the CDR3, is DVKVTQSSRYLVKRTGEKVFLECVQDMDHENMFWYRQDPGLGLRLIYFSYDVKMKEKGDIPEGYSVSREKKERFSLILESASTNQTSMYLCASSPSYQPQHFGDGTRLSIL.

The V call is TRBV5-5, the J call TRBJ2-1; no firm D call. Trimming removed 1 base from V and 6 bases from J, with 5 bases in between. Germline V gives CDR1 SGHKS, CDR2 YYEKEE (reference sequence). The CDR3 is made up of 12 amino acids. CDR3 sequence (DNA): TGTGCCAGCAGCTTGTATCTCAATGAGCAGTTCTTC. Translation: CASSLYLNEQFF.

CDR3 DNA sequence: TGTGCCAGCAGTGGTCAGCCTGGGGGGGTTTACGAGCAGTACTTC. This codes for CASSGQPGGVYEQYF. The gene calls are TRBV27 and TRBJ2-7, with 7 positions matching TRBD2. The CDR3 sequence is 15 residues long. The trim removed 5 bases at V and 4 bases at J, leaving 11 bases unmatched. The germline V gene has CDR1 MNHEY and CDR2 SMNVEV (reference sequence).

This chain uses TRBV27 with TRBJ2-3; 11 nucleotides agree with TRBD2. CDR3 length: 14 residues. The germline V gene has CDR1 MNHEY and CDR2 SMNVEV (reference sequence). Trimming removed 6 bases from V and 7 bases from J; junction bases left unmatched: 6. CDR3 region: CASSYTSGGYTQYF. The CDR3 DNA follows: TGTGCCAGCAGCTACACTAGCGGGGGTTATACGCAGTATTTT.

This chain connects TRBV28 to TRBJ2-5; 13 bases agree with TRBD2. The CDR3 totals 17 residues. The germline CDR1 and CDR2 sequences are MDHEN and SYDVKM. Germline trimming cut 6 bases from V and 0 bases from J; bases unmatched to any gene: 7. Here the CDR3 reads CASSPGLAGSYQETQYF. Here the CDR3 DNA reads TGTGCCAGCAGCCCGGGACTAGCGGGGAGTTACCAAGAGACCCAGTACTTC. Full variable domain (outside the CDR3, taken from reference TRBV28 and TRBJ2-5): DVKVTQSSRYLVKRTGEKVFLECVQDMDHENMFWYRQDPGLGLRLIYFSYDVKMKEKGDIPEGYSVSREKKERFSLILESASTNQTSMYLCASSPGLAGSYQETQYFGPGTRLLVL.

The chain has TRBV7-8 and TRBJ1-5, with D possibly being TRBD1 (6 bases). The V end lost 5 bases, the J end lost 4 bases, and 27 bases lay between the germline ends. This CDR3 has 19 amino acids. The germline gives CDR1 SGHVS, CDR2 FQNEAQ. The CDR3 reads CASSPHPNRRTVKNQPQHF. The CDR3 bases are TGTGCCAGCAGCCCCCACCCAAATCGTAGGACAGTCAAAAATCAGCCCCAGCATTTT.

J is TRBJ2-2 and V is TRBV5-5; 8 nucleotides align to TRBD2. In germline, CDR1 is SGHKS, CDR2 YYEKEE (reference sequence). Trimming at V came to 5 bases and at J to 0 bases, leaving 0 bases not matched to a gene. The CDR3 covers 14 residues. The CDR3 region is CASRAGANTGELFF. The CDR3 bases are TGTGCCAGCAGAGCGGGGGCGAACACCGGGGAGCTGTTTTTT.

This clone was seen a single time. The chain combines TRBV6-6 with TRBJ1-2, with D possibly being TRBD1 (6 bases). Germline V lookup: CDR1 MNHNY, CDR2 SVGAGI (reference sequence). The CDR3 spans 16 residues. Trimming removed 6 bases from V and 3 bases from J, with 20 bases in between. The CDR3 protein is CASSDSGQPKDYGYTF. CDR3 in DNA: TGTGCCAGCAGCGACAGCGGACAGCCTAAGGACTATGGCTACACCTTC.